Listed below are T cell receptor beta chains from one sample, sequenced in a study of PD-1 blockade in classical Hodgkin lymphoma. Only in-frame clones appear in the TCRdb table, and some are missing; sequencing was by immunoSEQ multiplex PCR. The data hold around 25,000 clones, with nearly 95% observed a single time. Material for sequencing was peripheral blood mononuclear cells (PBMCs). These receptors originate from a human donor with classical Hodgkin lymphoma. Both conserved end residues are part of each CDR3. D genes are given only for firm matches. Rows may omit the clone size; those that give it use once, few, many or a size class.

CDR3nt: TGTGCCACCAGCAGGGAAATAGCGGGGAATGAGCAGTTCTTC
CDR3aa: CATSREIAGNEQFF
j_gene: TRBJ2-1
d_gene: TRBD2
v_gene: TRBV15
abundance: NA

CDR3nt: TGTGCCAGCAAAACAGCGGGAGTGGGCTACAATGAGCAGTTCTTC
CDR3aa: CASKTAGVGYNEQFF
j_gene: TRBJ2-1
d_gene: TRBD2
v_gene: TRBV6-5
abundance: NA

CDR3nt: TGTGCCAGCCGGGCGGGAGGGAAGAACAATGAGCAGTTCTTC
CDR3aa: CASRAGGKNNEQFF
j_gene: TRBJ2-1
d_gene: TRBD2
v_gene: TRBV7-9
abundance: NA

CDR3nt: TGCGCCAGCCGAAGCGGGCCTTCCTACAATGAGCAGTTCTTC
CDR3aa: CASRSGPSYNEQFF
j_gene: TRBJ2-1
d_gene: NA
v_gene: TRBV5-1
abundance: once

CDR3nt: TGCGCCAGCCGGGACAGAAAGAACACTGAAGCTTTCTTT
CDR3aa: CASRDRKNTEAFF
j_gene: TRBJ1-1
d_gene: TRBD1
v_gene: TRBV5-1
abundance: NA

CDR3nt: TGTGCTAGTGGTTTGGCAGCGGGGCGCACAGATACGCAGTATTTT
CDR3aa: CASGLAAGRTDTQYF
j_gene: TRBJ2-3
d_gene: TRBD2
v_gene: TRBV12-5
abundance: NA

CDR3nt: TGTGCCATCAGTGAGTCCTACAGGGTAATGAACACTGAAGCTTTCTTT
CDR3aa: CAISESYRVMNTEAFF
j_gene: TRBJ1-1
d_gene: NA
v_gene: TRBV10-3
abundance: once

CDR3nt: TGTGCCAGCAGCGTCCATGACTCTGGAAACACCATATATTTT
CDR3aa: CASSVHDSGNTIYF
j_gene: TRBJ1-3
d_gene: NA
v_gene: TRBV9
abundance: NA

CDR3nt: TGTGCCTGGAGTGTTTCCGGGCAATCAGCCCAGCATTTT
CDR3aa: CAWSVSGQSAQHF
j_gene: TRBJ1-5
d_gene: NA
v_gene: TRBV30
abundance: NA

CDR3nt: TGTGCCAGCAGTGGACAGACTATCAATGAGCAGTTCTTC
CDR3aa: CASSGQTINEQFF
j_gene: TRBJ2-1
d_gene: NA
v_gene: TRBV2
abundance: NA

CDR3nt: TGTGCCTGGATCGGAACGGGACAGGGATTTGAAGCTTTCTTT
CDR3aa: CAWIGTGQGFEAFF
j_gene: TRBJ1-1
d_gene: TRBD1
v_gene: TRBV30
abundance: NA